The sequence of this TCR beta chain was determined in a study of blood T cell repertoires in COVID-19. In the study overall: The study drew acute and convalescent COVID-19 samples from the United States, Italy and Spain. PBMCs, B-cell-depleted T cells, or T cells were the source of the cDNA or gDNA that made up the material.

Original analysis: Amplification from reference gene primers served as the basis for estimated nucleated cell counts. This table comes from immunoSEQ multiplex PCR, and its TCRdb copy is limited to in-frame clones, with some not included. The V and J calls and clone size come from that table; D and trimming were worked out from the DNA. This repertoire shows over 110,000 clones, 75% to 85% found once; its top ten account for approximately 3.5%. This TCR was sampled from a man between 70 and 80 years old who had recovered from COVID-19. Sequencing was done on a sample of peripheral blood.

This CDR3 reads CASSRTSGAYEQYF. As DNA, the CDR3 is TGTGCCAGCAGTCGGACTAGCGGGGCCTACGAGCAGTACTTC. The V gene is TRBV6-5, the J gene TRBJ2-7; 12 bases agree with TRBD2. The germline V gene encodes CDR1 MNHEY and CDR2 SVGAGI. This CDR3 region has 14 residues. With 5 bases clipped from V and 2 bases from J, the junction kept 1 base outside the gene matches.